These 27 T cell receptor beta chains were sequenced from one sample in a study of beta chain features in type 1 diabetes. The study reverse transcribed the entire isolated RNA, so it sequenced expressed TCRB transcripts. Method: immunoSEQ multiplex PCR; TCRdb's copy keeps in-frame clones and lacks some. The table has 900,000 or so clones, about a sixth seen once. Source material: naive CD4+ T cells from blood. The receptors come from a woman between 18 and 29 years old in good health.

The V and J genes are TRBV7-8 and TRBJ2-1; weak D call: TRBD1 (6 bases). CDR1 and CDR2 (germline): SGHVS, FQNEAQ. V shed 4 bases and J shed 11 bases, with 12 bases lying between them. The CDR3 totals 12 residues. The CDR3 here is CASSWEQGKQFF. CDR3 sequence (DNA): TGTGCCAGCAGCTGGGAACAGGGAAAGCAGTTCTTC. The complete variable domain, with remaining parts taken from reference TRBV7-8 and TRBJ2-1, reads GAGVSQSPRYKVAKRGQDVALRCDPISGHVSLFWYQQALGQGPEFLTYFQNEAQLDKSGLPSDRFFAERPEGSVSTLKIQRTQQEDSAVYLCASSWEQGKQFFGPGTRLTVL.

V usage is TRBV6-5 and J usage is TRBJ1-4; D not resolved. This CDR3 spans 15 amino acids. Per the germline V gene, CDR1 is MNHEY and CDR2 is SVGAGI. V was cut by 5 bases and J by 4 bases, with 14 bases left in between. In nucleotides, the CDR3 is TGTGCCAGCAGTCGCGCCGGGAACAGTAATGAAAAACTGTTTTTT. Its protein is CASSRAGNSNEKLFF.

This clone occurred a few times. This rearrangement joins TRBV7-9 to TRBJ2-5; 9 nucleotides match TRBD1. CDR3 length equals 14 residues. The V gene's germline CDR1 is SEHNR and CDR2 FQNEAQ (reference sequence). Trimming took 0 bases from V and 6 from J; bases not matched to a gene: 2. As DNA, the CDR3 is TGTGCCAGCAGCTTAGCGGGACAGGGAAAGACCCAGTACTTC. Translation: CASSLAGQGKTQYF. The complete variable domain, with remaining parts taken from reference TRBV7-9 and TRBJ2-5, reads DTGVSQNPRHKITKRGQNVTFRCDPISEHNRLYWYRQTLGQGPEFLTYFQNEAQLEKSRLLSDRFSAERPKGSFSTLEIQRTEQGDSAMYLCASSLAGQGKTQYFGPGTRLLVL.

V is TRBV7-3 and J is TRBJ2-6; no reliable D call. V was shortened by 6 bases and J by 0 bases, with 3 bases between the two germline ends. This CDR3 spans 13 amino acids. Germline V CDR1 and CDR2: SGHTA, FQGTGA. The CDR3 spells CASRNSGANVLTF. In DNA, the CDR3 is TGTGCCAGCAGGAACTCTGGGGCCAACGTCCTGACTTTC.

The chain uses TRBV4-3 and TRBJ1-4; the D gene is possibly TRBD1 (5 bases). The CDR3 runs 17 residues. Germline V gene lookup returns CDR1 LGHNA and CDR2 YSLEER. With 0 bases removed from V and 8 bases from J, the gap between germline ends came to 19 bases. CDR3 amino acids: CASSQDRGGGFREKLFF. CDR3 in DNA: TGCGCCAGCAGCCAAGATAGAGGTGGGGGATTTCGAGAAAAACTGTTTTTT.

The chain couples TRBV10-3 to TRBJ2-1, with TRBD2 matching 7 bases. Germline values: CDR1 ENHRY, CDR2 SYGVKD. CDR3 size: 12 residues. The ends lost 6 bases at V and 7 bases at J; junction bases unmatched: 3. CDR3 sequence reads: CAIRPSGNEQFF. The CDR3 coding sequence is TGTGCCATCAGGCCTAGCGGTAATGAGCAGTTCTTC.

On this clone itself: Other nucleotide sequences in the sample specify the same CDR3. The chain has TRBV27 and TRBJ2-7; 8 nucleotides align to TRBD1. V lost 6 bases to trimming and J lost 0 bases; unmatched junction nucleotides: 4. This CDR3 has 14 residues. Germline-derived CDR1 and CDR2 are MNHEY and SMNVEV (reference sequence). The CDR3 region is CASRRTGHSYEQYF. As DNA, the CDR3 is TGTGCCAGCAGGAGGACAGGGCACTCCTACGAGCAGTACTTC.

The chain couples TRBV27 to TRBJ2-1; D remains unclear. This CDR3 has 9 residues. Trimming stripped 3 bases from V and 12 bases from J, with 3 bases between. Germline loops: CDR1 MNHEY, CDR2 SMNVEV (reference sequence). CDR3 DNA sequence: TGTGCCAGCAGTTTCGGGCAGTTCTTC. This translates into CASSFGQFF.

This rearrangement joins TRBV10-2 to TRBJ1-2; TRBD1 matches at 10 bases. There are 15 residues in the CDR3. Germline assignment: CDR1 WSHSY and CDR2 SAAADI. Germline trimming cut 8 bases from V and 8 bases from J; bases unmatched to any gene: 14. CDR3 coding DNA: TGCGCCAGCGGATCTCTCGGGACAGGGGCTAAGGGCTACACCTTC. Amino acids: CASGSLGTGAKGYTF.

This clone was observed a handful of times. The chain combines TRBV28 with TRBJ1-5; D perhaps matches TRBD1 (6 bases). Germline V lookup: CDR1 MDHEN, CDR2 SYDVKM. This CDR3 has 16 residues. The V end lost 6 bases, the J end lost 0 bases, and 15 bases lay between the germline ends. In nucleotides, the CDR3 is TGTGCCAGCAGGAAAGGACAGTATTATAGCAATCAGCCCCAGCATTTT. Translation gives CASRKGQYYSNQPQHF.

The V gene is TRBV19, the J gene TRBJ1-5; D possibly corresponds to TRBD1 (6 bases). Germline V CDR1 and CDR2: LNHDA, SQIVND (reference sequence). The CDR3 is 15 amino acids. Between the trimmed V and J ends, which lost 4 bases and 2 bases, there was a span of 12 bases. The CDR3 here is CASSTNSGGNQPQHF. CDR3 in DNA: TGTGCCAGTAGTACCAATTCAGGGGGCAATCAGCCCCAGCATTTT.

The chain carries TRBV7-2 and TRBJ2-7; no clear D. The CDR3 length is 14 residues. V was pared by 1 base and J by 3 bases, with 10 bases between. CDR1 is SGHTA, CDR2 FQGNSA, per germline. The CDR3 loop is CASSLGRSNYEQYF. DNA of the CDR3: TGTGCCAGCAGCTTAGGGCGTTCGAACTACGAGCAGTACTTC.

V and J are TRBV7-9 and TRBJ1-1; TRBD1 is a possible D gene (5 bases). V gave up 5 bases and J gave up 0 bases, with 19 bases separating them. This CDR3 is 17 amino acids long. Germline V gene lookup returns CDR1 SEHNR and CDR2 FQNEAQ (reference sequence). CDR3 DNA sequence: TGTGCCAGCAGCATCCGTTTCGGGGACCCGATGAACACTGAAGCTTTCTTT. Translated, it gives CASSIRFGDPMNTEAFF.

The V gene is TRBV23-1, the J gene TRBJ2-7; 8 nucleotides align to TRBD1. TRBV23-1 is labeled an ORF, and its function is uncertain. V lost 0 bases, J lost 3 bases, and 16 bases stayed unmatched. This CDR3 contains 19 residues. The chain's CDR3 is CASSQSCEPTDRGNYEQYF. CDR3 sequence (DNA): TGCGCCAGCAGTCAATCTTGTGAGCCCACTGACAGGGGAAACTACGAGCAGTACTTC.

This clone was seen only a few times. The chain carries TRBV5-6 and TRBJ2-5; D ambiguous. Germline V gene sequence: CDR1 SGHDT, CDR2 YYEEEE. Trimming took off 1 base at V and 7 bases at J, with 8 bases between the two ends. The CDR3 runs to 12 residues. The CDR3 loop is CASSLWGGTQYF. DNA of the CDR3: TGTGCCAGCAGCTTGTGGGGTGGGACCCAGTACTTC.

This clone was picked up a small number of times. V gene TRBV9 combines with J gene TRBJ2-1; 10 bases match TRBD1. The junction had 5 bases not matched to a gene; V was cut back by 4 bases and J by 4 bases. CDR3 length equals 15 residues. The germline V gene encodes CDR1 SGDLS and CDR2 YYNGEE. DNA of the CDR3: TGTGCCAGCAGCCCATGGACAGGGGGGTACAATGAGCAGTTCTTC. Translating gives CASSPWTGGYNEQFF.

This clone was counted between two and nine times. The chain links TRBV10-3 to TRBJ1-5; no reliable D call. In germline, CDR1 is ENHRY, CDR2 SYGVKD. Trimming removed 5 bases from V and 3 bases from J, with 5 bases in between. The CDR3 covers 12 residues. CDR3: CAISNVNQPQHF. The CDR3 DNA reads as TGTGCCATCAGTAACGTCAATCAGCCCCAGCATTTT.

The chain recombines TRBV29-1 with TRBJ1-1; 9 bases map to TRBD1. Germline V gene lookup returns CDR1 SQVTM and CDR2 ANQGSEA. The CDR3 has 17 residues. V was pared by 7 bases and J by 10 bases, with 25 bases of the junction left unmatched. CDR3 coding DNA: TGCAGCGAAGACCTCGGGACAGGGTTCCCTAGTCGCCTTGCAGCTTTCTTT. It encodes CSEDLGTGFPSRLAAFF.

The gene calls are TRBV28 and TRBJ1-1, with D tentatively TRBD1 (6 bases). This CDR3 spans 15 amino acids. Germline V CDR1 and CDR2: MDHEN, SYDVKM. V was pared by 7 bases and J by 1 base, with 16 bases between. CDR3 region: CASNIGGRKNTEAFF. In DNA, the CDR3 is TGTGCCAGCAACATAGGGGGGCGTAAGAACACTGAAGCTTTCTTT.

V is TRBV5-4 and J is TRBJ2-7, with 8 bases lining up with TRBD2. After removal of 2 bases from V and 6 bases from J, the junction contained 7 bases not matched to a gene. The CDR3 has 14 amino acids. CDR1 SGHNT and CDR2 YYREEE come from the germline V gene (reference sequence). DNA of the CDR3: TGTGCCAGCAGCTTCCCTACGGGAGGGGGCGAGCAGTACTTC. It translates to CASSFPTGGGEQYF.

The sample holds a few counts of this clone. This sequence joins TRBV9 and TRBJ1-4, with 8 nucleotides matching TRBD1. V lost 0 bases to trimming and J lost 2 bases; unmatched junction nucleotides: 3. The germline V gene encodes CDR1 SGDLS and CDR2 YYNGEE. The length of the CDR3 is 16 residues. This CDR3 is CASSVGQGRTNEKLFF. The DNA for the CDR3 is TGTGCCAGCAGCGTAGGACAGGGGAGGACTAATGAAAAACTGTTTTTT.

This clone was detected only a few times. The chain carries TRBV15 and TRBJ2-3; D call uncertain. The CDR3 contains 16 residues. Per germline, CDR1 LNHNV and CDR2 YYDKDF (reference sequence). V lost 4 bases and J lost 3, with 17 bases in between. The CDR3 DNA reads TGTGCCACCAGCACCCGCTTCAGTCCCAAAACAGATACGCAGTATTTT. This gives the protein CATSTRFSPKTDTQYF.

As regards this clone: Other DNA sequences in the same sample also yield this CDR3. The rearrangement links TRBV15 to TRBJ2-7; D is unclear. Germline V CDR1 and CDR2: LNHNV, YYDKDF (reference sequence). The CDR3 totals 13 residues. The V end was cut by 0 bases, the J end by 3 bases, with 6 bases between. Here the CDR3 reads CATSRDRGYEQYF. CDR3 sequence (DNA): TGTGCCACCAGCAGAGATCGTGGCTACGAGCAGTACTTC.

This clone was detected only a few times. The gene calls are TRBV28 and TRBJ2-5; unclear D gene. V lost 6 bases, J lost 0 bases, and 5 bases lay in between. The CDR3 sequence is 12 residues long. The V gene's germline CDR1 is MDHEN and CDR2 SYDVKM. The CDR3 spells CASRGNQETQYF. As DNA, the CDR3 is TGTGCCAGCAGAGGTAACCAAGAGACCCAGTACTTC.

The chain couples TRBV19 to TRBJ2-1; possibly TRBD2 for D (5 bases). The CDR3 length is 16 residues. The V end was cut by 3 bases, the J end by 3 bases, with 15 bases between. Per germline, CDR1 LNHDA and CDR2 SQIVND (reference sequence). Here the CDR3 DNA reads TGTGCCAGTAGTATCGGTCGGACTTCCAACTACAATGAGCAGTTCTTC. Protein product: CASSIGRTSNYNEQFF.

The chain is built from TRBV5-6 and TRBJ2-7; 7 bases match TRBD1. The germline CDR1 and CDR2 sequences are SGHDT and YYEEEE. The CDR3 is made up of 16 amino acids. Trimming cost V 1 base and J 0 bases; bases outside gene matches: 7. The CDR3 reads CASSLFGQEHSYEQYF. CDR3 nucleotides: TGTGCCAGCAGCTTGTTCGGACAGGAACACTCCTACGAGCAGTACTTC.

The CDR3, as DNA: TGTGCCAGCAGCCTAGGACAGGGGGTAGGAAACGAGCAGTACTTC. Its protein product is CASSLGQGVGNEQYF. The chain carries TRBV7-8 and TRBJ2-7; 10 bases align to TRBD1. CDR1 is SGHVS, CDR2 FQNEAQ, per germline. The CDR3 is made up of 15 amino acids. Germline trimming cut 5 bases from V and 5 bases from J; bases unmatched to any gene: 9.